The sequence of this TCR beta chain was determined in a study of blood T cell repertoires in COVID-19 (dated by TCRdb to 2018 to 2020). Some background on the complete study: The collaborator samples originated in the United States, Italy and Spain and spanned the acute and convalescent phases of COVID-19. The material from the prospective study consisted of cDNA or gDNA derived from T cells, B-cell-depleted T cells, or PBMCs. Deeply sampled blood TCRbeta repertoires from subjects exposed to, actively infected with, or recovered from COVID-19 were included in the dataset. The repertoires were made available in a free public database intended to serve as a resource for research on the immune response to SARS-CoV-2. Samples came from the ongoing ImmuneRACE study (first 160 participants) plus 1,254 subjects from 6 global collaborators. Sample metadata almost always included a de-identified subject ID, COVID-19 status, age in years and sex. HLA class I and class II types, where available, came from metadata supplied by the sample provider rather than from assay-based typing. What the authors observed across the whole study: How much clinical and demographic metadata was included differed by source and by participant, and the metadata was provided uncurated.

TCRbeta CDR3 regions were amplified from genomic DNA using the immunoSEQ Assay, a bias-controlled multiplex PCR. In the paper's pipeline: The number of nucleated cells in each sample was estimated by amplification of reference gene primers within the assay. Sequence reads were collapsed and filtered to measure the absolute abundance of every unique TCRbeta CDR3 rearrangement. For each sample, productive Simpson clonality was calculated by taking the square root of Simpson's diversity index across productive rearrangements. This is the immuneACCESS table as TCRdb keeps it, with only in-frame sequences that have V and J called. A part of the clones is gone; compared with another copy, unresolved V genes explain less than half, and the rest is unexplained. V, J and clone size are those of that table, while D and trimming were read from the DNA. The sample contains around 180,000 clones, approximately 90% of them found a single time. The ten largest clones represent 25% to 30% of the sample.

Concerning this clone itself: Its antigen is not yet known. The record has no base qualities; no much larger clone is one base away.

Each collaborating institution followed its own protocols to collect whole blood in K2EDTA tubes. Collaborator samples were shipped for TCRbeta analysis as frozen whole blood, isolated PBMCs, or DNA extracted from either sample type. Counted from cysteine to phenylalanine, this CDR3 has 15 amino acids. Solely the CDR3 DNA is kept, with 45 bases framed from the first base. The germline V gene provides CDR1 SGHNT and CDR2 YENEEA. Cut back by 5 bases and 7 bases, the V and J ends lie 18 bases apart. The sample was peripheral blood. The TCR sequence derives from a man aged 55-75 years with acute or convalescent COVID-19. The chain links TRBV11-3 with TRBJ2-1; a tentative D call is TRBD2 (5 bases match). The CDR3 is CASSPQGPTGNEQFF. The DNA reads TGTGCCAGCAGCCCACAAGGACCCACGGGGAATGAGCAGTTCTTC.